This T cell receptor (beta chain) was documented in a study of beta chain features in type 1 diabetes. Study-level information: Summed over all samples, the examined sorted cells came to roughly 110 million. General study results and limits: For TCRB rearrangement, an influence of HLA type remained unresolved here.

Regarding this clone: The antigen is not known.

Post-sort purity exceeded 95% for all sorted populations. What was sequenced were expressed TCRB transcripts, since all of the isolated RNA had been reverse transcribed. Data came from immunoSEQ multiplex PCR; TCRdb stores just in-frame clones and leaves some out. The sample includes under 900,000 clones, roughly 15% seen only once; the top ten take roughly 0.025%. The CDR3 is 17 residues long. V lost 0 bases to trimming and J lost 3 bases, with 15 bases between them. Germline V gives CDR1 MNHNS, CDR2 SASEGT. The V and J genes are TRBV6-1 and TRBJ2-1, with D unresolved. What was sequenced was naive CD4+ T cells from blood. The sequence came from a woman under 30 in good health. Here the CDR3 reads CASSEAQATWGYNEQFF. The DNA for the CDR3 is TGTGCCAGCAGTGAAGCGCAGGCGACATGGGGCTACAATGAGCAGTTCTTC.